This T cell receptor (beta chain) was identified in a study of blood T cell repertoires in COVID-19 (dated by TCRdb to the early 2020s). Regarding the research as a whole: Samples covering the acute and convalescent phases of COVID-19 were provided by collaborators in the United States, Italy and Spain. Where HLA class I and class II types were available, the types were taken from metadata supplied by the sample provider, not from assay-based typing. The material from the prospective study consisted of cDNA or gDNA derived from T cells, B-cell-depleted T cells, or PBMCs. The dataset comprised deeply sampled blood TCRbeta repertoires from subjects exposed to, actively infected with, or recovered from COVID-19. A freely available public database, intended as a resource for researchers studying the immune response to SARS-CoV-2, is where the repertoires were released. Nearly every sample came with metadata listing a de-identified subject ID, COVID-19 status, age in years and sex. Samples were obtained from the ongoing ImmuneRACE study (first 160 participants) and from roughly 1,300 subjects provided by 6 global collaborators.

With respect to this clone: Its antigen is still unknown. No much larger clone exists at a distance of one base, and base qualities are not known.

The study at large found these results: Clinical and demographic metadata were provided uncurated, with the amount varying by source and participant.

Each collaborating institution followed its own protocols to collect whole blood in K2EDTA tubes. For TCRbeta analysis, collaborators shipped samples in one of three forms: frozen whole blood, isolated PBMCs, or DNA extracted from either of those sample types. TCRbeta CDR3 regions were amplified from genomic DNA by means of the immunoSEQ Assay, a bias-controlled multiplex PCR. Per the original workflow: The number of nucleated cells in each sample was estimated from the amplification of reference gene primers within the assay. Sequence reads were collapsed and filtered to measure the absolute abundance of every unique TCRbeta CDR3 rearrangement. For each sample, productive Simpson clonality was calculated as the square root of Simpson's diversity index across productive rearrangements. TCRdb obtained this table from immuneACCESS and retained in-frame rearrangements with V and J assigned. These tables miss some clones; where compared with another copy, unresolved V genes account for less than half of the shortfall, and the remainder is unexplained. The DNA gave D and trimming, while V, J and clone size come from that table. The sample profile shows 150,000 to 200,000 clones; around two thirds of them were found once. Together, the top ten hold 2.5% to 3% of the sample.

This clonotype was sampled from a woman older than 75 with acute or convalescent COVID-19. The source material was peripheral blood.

Here is the DNA: TGTGCCAGCAGCGAAGCGGGGGCCCCCCTCCACTTT. This is translated as CASSEAGAPLHF. The chain is assembled from TRBV7-2 and TRBJ1-6, with TRBD1 as a weak D call on 6 bases. V drops 5 bases and J drops 13 bases, leaving 12 bases in between. The CDR3 measures 12 amino acids from cysteine to phenylalanine. Only the CDR3 region is kept as DNA, spanning 36 bases read in frame from base 1. The CDR1 and CDR2 encoded by the germline V gene are SGHTA and FQGNSA.